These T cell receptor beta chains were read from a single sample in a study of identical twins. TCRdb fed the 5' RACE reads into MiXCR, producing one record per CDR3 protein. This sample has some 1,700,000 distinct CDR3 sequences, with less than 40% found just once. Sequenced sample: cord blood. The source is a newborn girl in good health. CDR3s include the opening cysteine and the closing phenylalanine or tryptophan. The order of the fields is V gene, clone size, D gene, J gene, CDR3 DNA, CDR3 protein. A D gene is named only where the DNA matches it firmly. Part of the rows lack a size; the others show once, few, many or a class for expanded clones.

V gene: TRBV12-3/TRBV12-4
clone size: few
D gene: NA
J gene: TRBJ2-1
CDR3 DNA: TGTGCCAGCATCTCTGGCCTCCTACTAGGGCCGTCCTACAATGAGCAGTTCTTC
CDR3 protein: CASISGLLLGPSYNEQFF

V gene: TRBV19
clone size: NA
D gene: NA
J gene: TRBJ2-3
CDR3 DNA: TGTGCCAGTAGTCCACCGTACACAGATACGCAGTATTTT
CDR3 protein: CASSPPYTDTQYF

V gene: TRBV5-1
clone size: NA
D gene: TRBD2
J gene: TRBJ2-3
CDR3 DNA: TGCGCCAGCAGCTGGGGCCTAGCGGGACCCGGTCCAGATACGCAGTATTTT
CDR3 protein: CASSWGLAGPGPDTQYF

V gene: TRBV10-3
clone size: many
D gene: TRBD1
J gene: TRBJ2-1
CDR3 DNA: TGTGCCATCAATCAGGGGGCGGATAATGAGCAGTTCTTC
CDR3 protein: CAINQGADNEQFF

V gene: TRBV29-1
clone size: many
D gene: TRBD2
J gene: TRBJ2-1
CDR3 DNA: TGCAGCGTTGTGGGACTAGCGGGCTACAATGAGCAGTTCTTC
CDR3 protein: CSVVGLAGYNEQFF

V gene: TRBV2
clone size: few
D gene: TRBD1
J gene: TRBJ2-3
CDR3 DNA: TGTGCCAGCACCGGGACAGGGGTTCCAGATACGCAGTATTTT
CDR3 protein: CASTGTGVPDTQYF

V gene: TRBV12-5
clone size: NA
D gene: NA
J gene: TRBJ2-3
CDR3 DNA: TGTGCTCCGCGAGGACTAACCACAGATACGCAGTATTTT
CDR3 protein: CAPRGLTTDTQYF

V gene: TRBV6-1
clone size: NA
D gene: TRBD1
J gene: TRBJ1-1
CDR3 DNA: TGTGCCAGCAGTGCCCGGGGACAGGCGTTGGGAACTGAAGCTTTCTTT
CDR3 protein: CASSARGQALGTEAFF

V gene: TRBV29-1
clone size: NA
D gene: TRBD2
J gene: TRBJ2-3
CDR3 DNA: TGCAGCGTCGACCCAGGACTAGCGGGAATAGATACGCAGTATTTT
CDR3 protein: CSVDPGLAGIDTQYF

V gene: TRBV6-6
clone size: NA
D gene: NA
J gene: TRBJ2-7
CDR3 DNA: TGTGCCAGCAGTTACGGGACCCTAGCCAGAGACGGCTACGAGCAGTACTTC
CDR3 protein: CASSYGTLARDGYEQYF

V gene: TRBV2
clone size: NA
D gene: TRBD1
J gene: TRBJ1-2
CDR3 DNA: TGTGCCAGCGGAGAGGGACAGGGCTGGTATGGCTACACCTTC
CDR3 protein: CASGEGQGWYGYTF

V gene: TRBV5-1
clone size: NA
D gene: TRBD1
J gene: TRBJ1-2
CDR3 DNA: TGCGCCAGCAGCTTGAACCCCGGGACAGGGGGGGTCGGCTACACCTTC
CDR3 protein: CASSLNPGTGGVGYTF

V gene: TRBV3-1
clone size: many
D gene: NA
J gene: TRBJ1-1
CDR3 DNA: TGTGCCAGCAGCCCGAGGCCGGCTGAAGCTTTCTTT
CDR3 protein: CASSPRPAEAFF

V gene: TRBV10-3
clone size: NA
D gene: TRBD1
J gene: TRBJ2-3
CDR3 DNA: TGTGCCATCAGTGAGTCGACAGGGACCTCTAGCACAGATACGCAGTATTTT
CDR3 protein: CAISESTGTSSTDTQYF

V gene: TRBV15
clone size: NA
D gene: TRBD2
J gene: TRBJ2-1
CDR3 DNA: TGTGCCACCAGTAATAGCGGGAGCTCCTACAATGAGCAGTTCTTC
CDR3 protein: CATSNSGSSYNEQFF

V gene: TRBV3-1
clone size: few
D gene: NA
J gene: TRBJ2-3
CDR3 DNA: TGTGCCAGCAGCCCTAGAGGGCCCCGGGATACGCAGTATTTT
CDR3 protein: CASSPRGPRDTQYF

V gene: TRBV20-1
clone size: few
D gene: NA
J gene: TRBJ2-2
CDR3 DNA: TGCAGTGCTAGAGACGGGCGCACTAACACCGGGGAGCTGTTTTTT
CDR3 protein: CSARDGRTNTGELFF

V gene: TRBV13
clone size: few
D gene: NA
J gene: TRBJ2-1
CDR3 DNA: TGTGCCAGCAGCAGCGACTCGGCCAATGAGCAGTTCTTC
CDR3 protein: CASSSDSANEQFF

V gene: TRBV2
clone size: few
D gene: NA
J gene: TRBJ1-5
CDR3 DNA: TGTGCCAGCGGGGGGTCCCCGCCCCAGCATTTT
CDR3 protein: CASGGSPPQHF

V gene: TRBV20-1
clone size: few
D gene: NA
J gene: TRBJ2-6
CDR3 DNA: TGCAGTGCTAGTAGGAGGATTTCCTCTGGGGCCAACGTCCTGACTTTC
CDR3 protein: CSASRRISSGANVLTF

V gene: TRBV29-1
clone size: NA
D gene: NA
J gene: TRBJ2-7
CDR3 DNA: TGCAGCGCCCTCGAAGGGCCAGCGACGAGTGCCTACGTGCAGTACTTC
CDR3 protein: CSALEGPATSAYVQYF

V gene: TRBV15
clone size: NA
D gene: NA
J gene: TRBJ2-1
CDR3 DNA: TGTGCCACCAGCTCAAGGTTAGGGTCTGAACAGTTCTTC
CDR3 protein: CATSSRLGSEQFF

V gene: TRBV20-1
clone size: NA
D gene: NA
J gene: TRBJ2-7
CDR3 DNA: TGCAGTGCTAGAGATCAGGATCGGTGGGGCGAGCAGTACTTC
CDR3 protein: CSARDQDRWGEQYF

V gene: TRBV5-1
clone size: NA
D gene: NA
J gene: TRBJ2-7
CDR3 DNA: TGCGCCAGCAGCCCGACTGATCCGTCCTACGAGCAGTACTTC
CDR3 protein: CASSPTDPSYEQYF

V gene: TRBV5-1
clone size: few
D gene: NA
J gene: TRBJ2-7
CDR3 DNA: TGCGCCAGCAGCTTGAAGCTCGGGGGAGTCTACGAGCAGTACTTC
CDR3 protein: CASSLKLGGVYEQYF

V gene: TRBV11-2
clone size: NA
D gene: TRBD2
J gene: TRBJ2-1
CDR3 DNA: TGTGCCAGCAGCCGGACTAGCCGAGGCTCCTACAATGAGCAGTTCTTC
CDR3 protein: CASSRTSRGSYNEQFF

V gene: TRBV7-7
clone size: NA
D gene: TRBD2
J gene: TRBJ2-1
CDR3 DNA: TGTGCTAGCAGCTTAGGGGTGACTAGCGGTTACAATGAGCAGTTCTTC
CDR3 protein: CASSLGVTSGYNEQFF

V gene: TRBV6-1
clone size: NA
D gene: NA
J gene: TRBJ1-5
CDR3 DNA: TGTGCCAGCACTACCGGACACTATAGCAATCAGCCCCAGCATTTT
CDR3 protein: CASTTGHYSNQPQHF

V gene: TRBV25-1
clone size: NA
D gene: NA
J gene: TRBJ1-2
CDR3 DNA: TGTGCCAACCCCGACAGGACCCTTAGCTACACCTTC
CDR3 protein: CANPDRTLSYTF

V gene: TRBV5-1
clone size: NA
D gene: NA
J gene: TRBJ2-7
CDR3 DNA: TGCGCCAGCAGCCGCAAGGACGAGCAGTACTTC
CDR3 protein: CASSRKDEQYF

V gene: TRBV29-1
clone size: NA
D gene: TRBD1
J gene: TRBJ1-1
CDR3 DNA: TGCAGCGGATACAGGGGTAACACTGAAGCTTTCTTT
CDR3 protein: CSGYRGNTEAFF

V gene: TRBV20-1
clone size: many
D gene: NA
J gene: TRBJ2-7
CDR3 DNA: TGCAGTGCTAGCGCGACCTACGAGCAGTACTTC
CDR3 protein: CSASATYEQYF

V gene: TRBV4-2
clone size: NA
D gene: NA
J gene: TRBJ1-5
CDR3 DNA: TGTGCCAGCGGCACCCGGTGGGGCAATCAGCCCCAGCATTTT
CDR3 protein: CASGTRWGNQPQHF

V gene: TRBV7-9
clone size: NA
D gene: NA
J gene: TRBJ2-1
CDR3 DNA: TGTGCCAGCAGCTTAGTAAAGGGGAACGATGAGCAGTTCTTC
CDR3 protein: CASSLVKGNDEQFF

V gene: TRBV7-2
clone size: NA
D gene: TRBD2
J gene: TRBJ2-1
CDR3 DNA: TGTGCCAGCAGCTTAGTCTTAGGGACTAGCTCCTCCTACAATGAGCAGTTCTTC
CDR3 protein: CASSLVLGTSSSYNEQFF

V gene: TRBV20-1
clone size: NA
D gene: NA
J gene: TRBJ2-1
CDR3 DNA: TGCAGTGCTAGAGATGCCTCTAAGGGCGGGACTTACAATGAGCAGTTCTTC
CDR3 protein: CSARDASKGGTYNEQFF

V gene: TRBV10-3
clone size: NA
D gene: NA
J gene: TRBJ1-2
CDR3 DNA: TGTGCCATCAGTGAGTCGGGCAGGGATGGCTACACCTTC
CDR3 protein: CAISESGRDGYTF

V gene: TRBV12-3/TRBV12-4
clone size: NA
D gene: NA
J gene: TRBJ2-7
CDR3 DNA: TGTGCCAGCAGGGGCTACCCACACACCTACGAGCAGTACTTC
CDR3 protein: CASRGYPHTYEQYF

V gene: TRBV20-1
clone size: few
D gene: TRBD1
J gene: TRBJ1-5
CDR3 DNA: TGCAGTGCTAGAGGGACAGGGGTCAATCAGCCCCAGCATTTT
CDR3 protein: CSARGTGVNQPQHF

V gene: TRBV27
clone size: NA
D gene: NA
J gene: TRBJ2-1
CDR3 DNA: TGTGCCAGCAGTTTCGGCAGGCTCGATGAGCAGTTCTTC
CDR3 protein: CASSFGRLDEQFF

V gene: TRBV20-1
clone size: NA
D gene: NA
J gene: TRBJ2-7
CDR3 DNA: TGCAGTGCTAGACCTGGACTCGGAACCTACAATGAGCAGTACTTC
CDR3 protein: CSARPGLGTYNEQYF

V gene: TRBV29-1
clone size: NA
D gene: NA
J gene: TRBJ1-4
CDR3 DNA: TGCAGCGTTGGAGGGTTGCGGGAAAAACTGTTTTTT
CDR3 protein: CSVGGLREKLFF